This T cell receptor beta chain was captured in a study of OX40 agonist ivuxolimab in advanced cancers. Whole-study context: Having had anti-PD-1, anti-PD-L1 or anti-CTLA-4 therapy before was allowed, and over 35% had some.

Assay: immunoSEQ multiplex PCR; the TCRdb copy retains only in-frame clones and omits some. Here the sample spans about 49,000 clones, approximately 88% being singletons. Germline lookup yields CDR1 SGHVS and CDR2 FQNEAQ. The length of the CDR3 is 17 residues. V lost 0 bases and J lost 3, with 18 bases in between. This chain joins TRBV7-8 and TRBJ2-7, with D perhaps assigned TRBD1 or TRBD2 (6 bases each). The material was CD4+ or CD8+ T cells sorted from blood, obtained in a trial of the OX40 agonist ivuxolimab. The clonotype originates from an adult with an advanced solid tumor such as melanoma, head and neck, liver or kidney cancer. CDR3 sequence reads: CASSLAPGGRDGYEQYF. DNA for the CDR3: TGTGCCAGCAGCTTAGCCCCTGGGGGGCGGGACGGCTACGAGCAGTACTTC.